The table lists the clone carrying this T cell receptor (beta chain) with a few counts. The sample originates from a study of blood T cell repertoires in COVID-19. Across the study: Researchers got acute and convalescent COVID-19 samples from the United States, Italy and Spain. T cells, B-cell-depleted T cells, or PBMCs provided the cDNA or gDNA that served as material.

Original data processing: Estimated nucleated cell counts came from reference gene primer amplification. Measured with immunoSEQ multiplex PCR; TCRdb has only the in-frame clones, and not every one. V and J calls and clone size follow that table, whereas D and trimming were derived from the DNA. This sample yields about 150,000 clones, of which 87% are seen a single time; about 6% belongs to the top ten. The V gene lost 4 bases and the J gene lost 0 bases, with 16 bases spanning the gap. The CDR3 covers 16 residues. From germline, CDR1 is SGHRS and CDR2 YFSETQ. The chain is built from TRBV5-1 and TRBJ1-1; D is possibly TRBD1 (5 bases). The source of this sequence is an elderly man with acute or convalescent COVID-19. Sequencing was carried out using peripheral blood. CDR3 sequence: CASSPGFRQMNTEAFF. CDR3 nucleotides: TGCGCCAGCAGCCCCGGTTTCAGACAGATGAACACTGAAGCTTTCTTT.